Listed here is a single T cell receptor (beta chain). Its antigen is as yet unknown. Measured with immunoSEQ multiplex PCR; TCRdb has only the in-frame clones, and not every one. The sample contains millions of clones, 90% to 95% of which appear only once. The sample belongs to a study of shared clonotypes between healthy human individuals. Study background: Three plates each covered CD4 naive and memory; CD8 naive two, CD8 memory one. Study-wide points: Generally, naive subsets came out with larger estimated richness than memory subsets. Shared clonotypes across all four donors exceeded non-shared ones in generation probability.

Material for sequencing was naive CD4+ T cells sorted from blood. Subset described: CD45RA+ positively selected. This TCR was sampled from a man in his late teens or twenties in good health.

The CDR3 spells CAISDPGQGHEKLFF. CDR3 sequence (DNA): TGTGCCATCAGTGACCCCGGACAGGGACATGAAAAACTGTTTTTT. J is TRBJ1-4 and V is TRBV10-3; TRBD1 matches 8 bases. CDR3 length equals 15 residues. Per germline, CDR1 ENHRY and CDR2 SYGVKD. V trimming: 3 bases; J trimming: 6 bases; junction bases outside the gene matches: 6.